This T cell receptor (beta chain) was found in a study of T-cell reconstitution after alpha-beta-depleted transplantation in children. General study points: Day-60 TCRbeta diversity that was high in some patients was derived from surviving recipient T cells and thymic progenitors. Counts and diversity of T cells one year after transplant came mostly from newly produced T cells.

This CDR3 comprises 17 residues. Trimming cost V 3 bases and J 0 bases; bases outside gene matches: 6. Preparation of the TCRbeta library used unique molecular identifiers. MiXCR, applied by TCRdb to the PCR reads, yields one record per CDR3 protein. The data hold some 550,000 distinct CDR3 sequences, with under 30% observed a single time. About this clonotype itself: Its target is unknown.

The V call is TRBV12-3 or TRBV12-4, the J call TRBJ1-5, with 9 bases matching TRBD1. This receptor was taken from a boy under three years old who had a stem cell transplant for acute myeloid leukemia, so the T cells may come from the graft donor. The sample here was PBMCs, mostly from graft donor cells, taken 360 days after TCRalphabeta/CD19-depleted stem cell transplant. The CDR3 sequence is CASSLGDRGYSNQPQHF. The CDR3 DNA reads TGTGCCAGCAGTTTGGGCGACAGGGGGTATAGCAATCAGCCCCAGCATTTT.